This T cell receptor beta chain stems from a study of blood T cell repertoires in COVID-19. At the level of the study: Samples taken during acute and convalescent COVID-19 were collected in the United States, Italy and Spain. PBMCs, B-cell-depleted T cells, or T cells were the source of the cDNA or gDNA that made up the material.

The CDR3 runs 13 residues. Germline V lookup: CDR1 GTSNPN, CDR2 SVGIG (reference sequence). Deletions cut 5 bases from V and 8 bases from J, with 18 bases between. Sequenced by immunoSEQ multiplex PCR; TCRdb stores in-frame clones only, minus some. The table has 45,000 to 55,000 clones, more than 60% seen once. The sample was peripheral blood. The TCR sequence derives from a human donor with active or convalescent COVID-19. The donor label of this sample is uncertain. V gene TRBV30 combines with J gene TRBJ1-2; unclear D gene. The CDR3 spells CAWGSSGNSGYTF. The CDR3 DNA sequence: TGTGCCTGGGGGTCCTCGGGGAATTCGGGCTACACCTTC.